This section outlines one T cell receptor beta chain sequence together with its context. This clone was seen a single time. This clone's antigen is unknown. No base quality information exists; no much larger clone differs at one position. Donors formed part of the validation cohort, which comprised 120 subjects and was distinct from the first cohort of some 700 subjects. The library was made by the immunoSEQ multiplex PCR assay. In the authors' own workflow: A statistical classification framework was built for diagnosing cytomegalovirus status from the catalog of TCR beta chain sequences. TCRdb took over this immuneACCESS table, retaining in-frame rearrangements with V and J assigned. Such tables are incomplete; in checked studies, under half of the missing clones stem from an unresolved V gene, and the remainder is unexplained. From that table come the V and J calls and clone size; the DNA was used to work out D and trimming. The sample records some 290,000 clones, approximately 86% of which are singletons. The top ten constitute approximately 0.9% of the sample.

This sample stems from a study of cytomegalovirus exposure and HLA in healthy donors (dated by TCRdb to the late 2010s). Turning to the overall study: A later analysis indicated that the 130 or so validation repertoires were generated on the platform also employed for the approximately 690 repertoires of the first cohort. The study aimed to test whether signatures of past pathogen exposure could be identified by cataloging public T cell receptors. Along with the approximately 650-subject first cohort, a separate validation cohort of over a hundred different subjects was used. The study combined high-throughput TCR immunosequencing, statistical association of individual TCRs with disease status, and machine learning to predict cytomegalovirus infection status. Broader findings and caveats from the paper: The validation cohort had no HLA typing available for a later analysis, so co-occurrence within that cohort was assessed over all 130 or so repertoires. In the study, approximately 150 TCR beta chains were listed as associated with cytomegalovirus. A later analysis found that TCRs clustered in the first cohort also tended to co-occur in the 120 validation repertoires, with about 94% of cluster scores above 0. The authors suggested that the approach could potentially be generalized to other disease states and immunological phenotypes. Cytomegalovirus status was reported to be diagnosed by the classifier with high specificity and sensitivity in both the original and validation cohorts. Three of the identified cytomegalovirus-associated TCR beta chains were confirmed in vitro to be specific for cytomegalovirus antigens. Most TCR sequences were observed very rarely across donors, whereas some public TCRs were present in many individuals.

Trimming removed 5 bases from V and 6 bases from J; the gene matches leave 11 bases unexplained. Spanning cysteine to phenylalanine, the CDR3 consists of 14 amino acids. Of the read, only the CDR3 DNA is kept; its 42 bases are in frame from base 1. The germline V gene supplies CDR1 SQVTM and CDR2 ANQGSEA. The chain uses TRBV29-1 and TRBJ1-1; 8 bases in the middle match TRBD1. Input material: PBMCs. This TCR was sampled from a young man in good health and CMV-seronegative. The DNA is TGCAGCGTTCGTCTTCGGACAGGGATACCTGAAGCTTTCTTT. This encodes CSVRLRTGIPEAFF.